The 15 T cell receptor beta chains below come from one sample, sequenced in a study of cytomegalovirus exposure and HLA in healthy donors. Amplification used 60 Vbeta primers and 13 Jbeta primers. Only in-frame clones appear in the TCRdb table, and some are missing; sequencing was by immunoSEQ multiplex PCR. The sample contains under 200,000 clones, around 67% of which appear only once. Sequenced input: PBMCs. The origin of the receptors is a woman aged 18-29 years in good health and CMV-seropositive.

The chain joins TRBV18 to TRBJ2-3; 7 bases line up with TRBD2. This CDR3 region has 13 residues. The germline CDR1 and CDR2 sequences are KGHSH and LQKENI. V lost 6 bases and J lost 6; bases outside the gene matches: 6. CDR3 residues: CASSGEGFDTQYF. CDR3 nucleotides: TGTGCCAGCTCGGGGGAGGGCTTTGATACGCAGTATTTT.

This clone was detected a few times. The chain combines TRBV27 with TRBJ2-3; possible D gene TRBD2, 5 bases. This CDR3 spans 15 amino acids. Trimming pared 4 bases from V and 0 bases from J, leaving 11 bases between. Germline CDR1 is MNHEY and CDR2 is SMNVEV (reference sequence). The CDR3 DNA reads as TGTGCCAGCAGTTCGGGGTGGACTAGCACAGATACGCAGTATTTT. Translating gives CASSSGWTSTDTQYF.

This clone was detected only once. The chain carries TRBV30 and TRBJ2-3, with D possibly TRBD1 on 5 matching bases. This CDR3 contains 12 residues. Trimming shortened V by 4 bases and J by 9 bases, and 14 bases separated the two germline ends. Germline CDR1 and CDR2: GTSNPN and SVGIG (reference sequence). The CDR3 DNA sequence: TGTGCCTGGAACGCCCAGGGATTAACGCAGTATTTT. Translated, it gives CAWNAQGLTQYF.

V and J are TRBV9 and TRBJ2-6, with D uncertain. In germline, CDR1 is SGDLS, CDR2 YYNGEE. CDR3 length: 14 amino acids. Trimming removed 5 bases at V and 0 bases at J, with 6 bases between. The CDR3 nucleotides are TGTGCCAGCAGTCCGAGCTCTGGGGCCAACGTCCTGACTTTC. Translation gives CASSPSSGANVLTF. The whole variable domain, remainder taken from reference TRBV9 and TRBJ2-6, is DSGVTQTPKHLITATGQRVTLRCSPRSGDLSVYWYQQSLDQGLQFLIQYYNGEERAKGNILERFSAQQFPDLHSELNLSSLELGDSALYFCASSPSSGANVLTFGAGSRLTVL.

The chain carries TRBV19 and TRBJ2-1, with TRBD1 matching over 11 bases. After removal of 5 bases from V and 3 bases from J, the junction contained 6 bases not matched to a gene. Germline CDR1 and CDR2: LNHDA and SQIVND (reference sequence). CDR3 length equals 16 residues. CDR3 DNA sequence: TGTGCCAGTAGTGTGACCGGGACAGGGGGCTACAATGAGCAGTTCTTC. Its translation: CASSVTGTGGYNEQFF.

CDR3 coding DNA: TGTGCCAGCAGCCCGCGTGACAGATCGGTCTACAATGAGCAGTTCTTC. Translating gives CASSPRDRSVYNEQFF. This sequence joins TRBV7-9 and TRBJ2-1; D may be TRBD1 (5 bases). This CDR3 spans 16 amino acids. Trimming removed 5 bases at V and 3 bases at J, with 17 bases between. Germline V gives CDR1 SEHNR, CDR2 FQNEAQ (reference sequence).

As regards this clone: The junction and the germline gene differ at one end; a read error may be behind it. The chain links TRBV6-1 to TRBJ2-7; D remains unclear. CDR1 and CDR2 (germline): MNHNS, SASEGT. CDR3 length equals 15 residues. CDR3 nucleotide sequence: TGTGCCAGCAGTGTAGACATCAACCGCGCCTACGGGCAGTACTTC. Amino acids: CASSVDINRAYGQYF.

There are many counts of this clone. V and J are TRBV5-4 and TRBJ2-3; the match to TRBD1 covers 9 bases. Germline V CDR1 and CDR2: SGHNT, YYREEE (reference sequence). V was clipped by 0 bases and J by 1 base; unmatched bases: 3. The CDR3 extends over 16 amino acids. CDR3 residues: CASSLAWDRGTDTQYF. DNA for the CDR3: TGTGCCAGCAGCTTGGCGTGGGACAGGGGCACAGATACGCAGTATTTT.

The V gene is TRBV7-9, the J gene TRBJ2-7; D call uncertain. V was trimmed by 5 bases and J by 6 bases, leaving 11 bases between them. CDR3 length: 12 residues. CDR1 is SEHNR and CDR2 is FQNEAQ in the germline V gene (reference sequence). The CDR3 nucleotides read TGTGCCAGCAGCCAAGAGATCGGCGAGCAGTACTTC. Protein product: CASSQEIGEQYF.

The rearrangement uses TRBV19 and TRBJ1-6; 7 nucleotides match TRBD1. The germline CDR1 and CDR2 sequences are LNHDA and SQIVND (reference sequence). With V trimmed by 6 bases and J by 7 bases, 6 bases remained unmatched. The CDR3 contains 14 residues. This CDR3 reads CASRRDRYNSPLHF. The CDR3 DNA reads TGTGCCAGTAGGCGGGACAGATACAATTCACCCCTCCACTTT.

The CDR3 DNA sequence: TGTGCCAGCAGTTCAAAGGGTGGGAGGGGAGCTTTCTTT. It specifies CASSSKGGRGAFF. The chain joins TRBV11-2 to TRBJ1-1; D is possibly TRBD1 (5 bases). Germline assignment: CDR1 SGHAT and CDR2 FQNNGV. The CDR3 extends over 13 amino acids. Between the trimmed V and J ends, which lost 6 bases and 10 bases, there was a span of 18 bases.

The chain uses TRBV4-2 and TRBJ2-7; TRBD2 matches at 9 bases. The CDR3 loop spans 21 amino acids. Germline V gene lookup returns CDR1 LGHNA and CDR2 YNFKEQ. V shed 0 bases and J 5 bases; nucleotides not matched to a gene: 23. Here the CDR3 DNA reads TGTGCCAGCAGCCAAGACTCGGAGCTCTTAAAGGAGCGGGGGGCCCCCCACGAGCAGTACTTC. It specifies CASSQDSELLKERGAPHEQYF.

The V and J genes are TRBV5-1 and TRBJ2-7; maybe TRBD1 (5 bases). Germline V CDR1 and CDR2: SGHRS, YFSETQ. V gave up 0 bases and J gave up 10 bases, with 11 bases separating them. The CDR3 has 12 amino acids. The chain's CDR3 is CASSLEGMEQYF. The CDR3 DNA is TGCGCCAGCAGCTTGGAGGGGATGGAACAGTACTTC.

The V gene is TRBV28, the J gene TRBJ2-7, with TRBD1 identical over 9 bases. This CDR3 contains 16 residues. Per germline, CDR1 MDHEN and CDR2 SYDVKM. The J segment lost 3 bases and the V segment lost 7 bases, leaving 13 bases of the junction unmatched. The CDR3 loop is CASNLPGQGRNYEQYF. The CDR3 DNA sequence: TGTGCCAGCAACCTACCGGGACAGGGTAGGAACTACGAGCAGTACTTC.

The chain uses TRBV11-1 and TRBJ2-7, with D maybe TRBD1 (5 bases). CDR3 size: 16 residues. Trimming pared 5 bases from V and 2 bases from J, leaving 19 bases between. CDR1 SGHAT and CDR2 FQDESV come from the germline V gene (reference sequence). Written as DNA, the CDR3 is TGTGCCAGCAGCCCGTCAACAGGATCCAGGACCTACGAGCAGTACTTC. Translated: CASSPSTGSRTYEQYF.